A selection of T cell receptor beta chains follows, all from one sample in a study of T-cell memory formation after mild COVID-19. One entry per CDR3 protein, called by TCRdb with MiXCR from the 5' RACE reads. The sample consists of 360,000 or so distinct CDR3 sequences, around 28% of them appearing once. The specimen sequenced was PBMCs or a T cell subset sorted from them (not recorded which). The receptors were sampled from an adult woman who had mild COVID-19 (a few samples of this study predate the infection). Cell type and time point are not known. Each CDR3 is given with its conserved first and last residue. The D gene is left open where the match is weak. Rows may omit the clone size; those that give it use once, few, many or a size class.

v_call	j_call	d_call	clone_size	cdr3_aa	cdr3_nt
TRBV5-4	TRBJ1-2	NA	NA	CASSSPTEANYGYTF	TGTGCCAGCAGCTCACCGACGGAAGCTAACTATGGCTACACCTTC
TRBV3-1	TRBJ2-1	TRBD2	few	CASSFGGSSDEQFF	TGTGCCAGCAGTTTCGGGGGGTCCTCGGATGAGCAGTTCTTC
TRBV5-6	TRBJ2-6	NA	NA	CASSFGGANVLTF	TGTGCCAGCAGCTTCGGTGGGGCCAACGTCCTGACTTTC
TRBV7-2	TRBJ2-7	NA	few	CASSYAGYEQYF	TGTGCCAGCAGTTACGCGGGTTACGAGCAGTACTTC
TRBV19	TRBJ1-1	NA	NA	CASSMSGVHTEAFF	TGTGCCAGTAGTATGTCTGGGGTCCACACTGAAGCTTTCTTT
TRBV5-1	TRBJ2-3	NA	NA	CASSPVWGADTQYF	TGCGCCAGCAGCCCCGTCTGGGGCGCAGATACGCAGTATTTT
TRBV5-6	TRBJ1-2	TRBD1	few	CASSSDRAILYGYTF	TGTGCCAGCAGCTCGGACAGGGCGATACTCTATGGCTACACCTTC
TRBV5-6	TRBJ2-2	NA	few	CASSSTFAGNTGELFF	TGTGCCAGCAGCTCCACGTTTGCAGGGAACACCGGGGAGCTGTTTTTT
TRBV12-3/TRBV12-4	TRBJ1-1	NA	NA	CASSLAPGAGTEAFF	TGTGCCAGCAGTTTAGCCCCAGGGGCTGGCACTGAAGCTTTCTTT
TRBV7-2	TRBJ2-5	NA	NA	CASRSDGETQYF	TGTGCCAGCAGATCGGACGGAGAGACCCAGTACTTC
TRBV20-1	TRBJ1-6	TRBD1	once	CSAAMTGFGSPLHF	TGCAGTGCTGCAATGACAGGGTTCGGATCACCCCTCCACTTT
TRBV6-2/TRBV6-3	TRBJ2-1	TRBD1	NA	CASNHGTGPYNEQFF	TGTGCCAGCAACCACGGGACAGGGCCTTACAATGAGCAGTTCTTC
TRBV6-1	TRBJ1-5	NA	NA	CASSATASNQPQHF	TGTGCCAGCTCCGCTACAGCTAGCAATCAGCCCCAGCATTTT
TRBV7-7	TRBJ2-1	TRBD2	NA	CASSSGLGNEQFF	TGTGCTAGCAGCTCGGGACTAGGTAATGAGCAGTTCTTC
TRBV5-1	TRBJ2-7	TRBD2	few	CASSPWTSGTYEQYF	TGCGCCAGCAGCCCGTGGACTAGCGGGACCTACGAGCAGTACTTC
TRBV12-3/TRBV12-4	TRBJ2-7	NA	few	CASSLNLGTGAYEQYF	TGTGCCAGCAGCTTAAACCTCGGGACGGGAGCCTACGAGCAGTACTTC
TRBV4-2	TRBJ2-2	NA	few	CASSQDLSGELFF	TGTGCCAGCAGCCAAGATCTCTCCGGGGAGCTGTTTTTT
TRBV9	TRBJ2-1	NA	NA	CASSVGPFNEQFF	TGTGCCAGCAGCGTAGGGCCCTTCAATGAGCAGTTCTTC
TRBV3-1	TRBJ2-1	TRBD2	NA	CASSQGTGGHQFF	TGTGCCAGCAGCCAAGGAACGGGGGGGCACCAGTTCTTC
TRBV6-1	TRBJ2-2	TRBD2	NA	CASSYSGLAGERSTGELFF	TGTGCCAGCAGTTACTCCGGACTAGCGGGAGAGCGATCCACCGGGGAGCTGTTTTTT
TRBV12-3/TRBV12-4	TRBJ1-1	NA	NA	CASSLGQDTEAFF	TGTGCCAGCAGTTTGGGCCAGGACACTGAAGCTTTCTTT
TRBV20-1	TRBJ1-5	NA	NA	CSAPVGEHQPQHF	TGCAGTGCTCCGGTTGGGGAACATCAGCCCCAGCATTTT
TRBV5-1	TRBJ2-2	NA	few	CASSLADRATGELFF	TGCGCCAGCAGCTTGGCCGATAGGGCCACCGGGGAGCTGTTTTTT
TRBV7-8	TRBJ1-1	TRBD1	NA	CASTQGRGWTEAFF	TGTGCCAGCACACAGGGCAGGGGGTGGACTGAAGCTTTCTTT
TRBV5-1	TRBJ2-7	NA	few	CASSLGGGQGREQYF	TGCGCCAGCAGCTTGGGCGGAGGTCAGGGACGGGAGCAGTACTTC
TRBV23-1	TRBJ2-1	TRBD1	few	CASSQSPTGGHPLSYNEQFF	TGCGCCAGCAGTCAATCACCGACAGGGGGCCACCCACTCTCCTACAATGAGCAGTTCTTC
TRBV24-1	TRBJ2-5	NA	NA	CATSDSGLETQYF	TGTGCCACCAGTGACTCAGGGTTGGAGACCCAGTACTTC
TRBV20-1	TRBJ1-1	NA	NA	CSAGVTALNTEAFF	TGCAGTGCCGGAGTGACAGCTTTGAACACTGAAGCTTTCTTT
TRBV5-1	TRBJ2-7	NA	NA	CASSLIADSYEQYF	TGCGCCAGCTCCCTGATTGCAGACTCCTACGAGCAGTACTTC
TRBV12-3/TRBV12-4	TRBJ1-2	NA	NA	CASSDLYGPEAGYTF	TGTGCCAGCAGTGACTTATACGGGCCGGAGGCTGGCTACACCTTC
TRBV20-1	TRBJ2-2	NA	NA	CSARQETNTGELFF	TGCAGTGCTAGACAGGAAACGAACACCGGGGAGCTGTTTTTT
TRBV18	TRBJ2-5	NA	NA	CASSPRLQETQYF	TGTGCCAGCTCACCACGCCTCCAAGAGACCCAGTACTTC
TRBV9	TRBJ2-7	NA	few	CASSVDATLGEQYF	TGTGCCAGCAGCGTAGACGCCACCCTCGGCGAGCAGTACTTC
TRBV28	TRBJ1-6	NA	NA	CASSLSGNSPLHF	TGTGCCAGCAGTTTATCCGGAAATTCACCCCTCCACTTT
TRBV5-1	TRBJ2-7	TRBD2	NA	CASSPRVAGGPGYEQYF	TGCGCCAGCAGCCCTCGAGTAGCGGGAGGGCCTGGCTACGAGCAGTACTTC
TRBV21-1	TRBJ2-7	NA	few	CASSKGWTGGLAYEQYF	TGTGCCAGCAGCAAAGGGTGGACGGGGGGCTTGGCCTACGAGCAGTACTTC
TRBV7-8	TRBJ2-7	NA	NA	CASSLQGSEQYF	TGTGCCAGCAGCTTACAGGGTAGTGAGCAGTACTTC
TRBV5-1	TRBJ2-7	NA	many	CASSGYYEQYF	TGCGCCAGCAGCGGATACTACGAGCAGTACTTC
TRBV5-8	TRBJ2-1	NA	few	CASSIIMNRDPDQGQFF	TGTGCCAGCAGCATCATCATGAACAGGGACCCGGATCAAGGGCAGTTCTTC
TRBV5-4	TRBJ2-7	NA	NA	CASSPSDRWGYEQYF	TGTGCCAGCAGCCCCTCCGACAGGTGGGGCTACGAGCAGTACTTC
TRBV12-3/TRBV12-4	TRBJ2-7	NA	few	CASGPGGYEQYF	TGTGCCAGCGGGCCCGGAGGCTACGAGCAGTACTTC
TRBV15	TRBJ1-5	TRBD1	few	CATSTTQGGEEGQPQHF	TGTGCCACCAGCACCACTCAGGGGGGGGAGGAGGGACAGCCCCAGCATTTT
TRBV4-2	TRBJ2-3	NA	NA	CASSQELGLDGTDTQYF	TGTGCCAGCAGCCAAGAGCTGGGCCTCGACGGCACAGATACGCAGTATTTT
TRBV12-3/TRBV12-4	TRBJ1-1	NA	NA	CASSFVGQKNTEAFF	TGTGCCAGCAGTTTCGTCGGACAGAAGAACACTGAAGCTTTCTTT
TRBV27	TRBJ2-6	NA	NA	CASSPVASGANVLTF	TGTGCCAGCAGTCCCGTCGCCTCTGGGGCCAACGTCCTGACTTTC
TRBV18	TRBJ2-1	NA	once	CASSLTTSSALNEQFF	TGTGCCAGCTCACTCACCACTAGCTCAGCCCTCAATGAGCAGTTCTTC
TRBV5-1	TRBJ1-1	NA	NA	CASSAEGNTEAFF	TGCGCCAGCTCAGCGGAGGGGAACACTGAAGCTTTCTTT
TRBV5-6	TRBJ2-2	NA	few	CASGEGTGELFF	TGTGCCAGCGGCGAAGGCACCGGGGAGCTGTTTTTT
TRBV11-2	TRBJ2-5	TRBD1	NA	CASSLGRAGGLETQYF	TGTGCCAGCAGCTTAGGAAGGGCAGGGGGTTTGGAGACCCAGTACTTC
TRBV6-6	TRBJ2-3	TRBD1	NA	CASSPRQGPTSTDTQYF	TGTGCCAGCAGTCCGCGACAGGGACCTACTAGCACAGATACGCAGTATTTT
TRBV25-1	TRBJ2-3	TRBD2	NA	CASRREGQGDTQYF	TGTGCCAGCAGGCGGGAGGGCCAAGGAGATACGCAGTATTTT
TRBV20-1	TRBJ2-7	TRBD1	once	CSALNPGQGSYEQYF	TGCAGTGCTCTGAATCCGGGACAGGGGTCCTACGAGCAGTACTTC
TRBV2	TRBJ2-7	TRBD1	many	CASSLQGSSYEQYF	TGTGCCAGCAGCCTACAGGGGTCCTCCTACGAGCAGTACTTC
TRBV5-1	TRBJ1-4	NA	few	CASSSSWEGSNEKLFF	TGCGCCAGCAGCTCTTCCTGGGAAGGGAGCAATGAAAAACTGTTTTTT
TRBV7-2	TRBJ2-1	TRBD2	NA	CASSPWGLVINEQFF	TGTGCCAGCAGCCCTTGGGGACTAGTCATCAATGAGCAGTTCTTC
TRBV6-6	TRBJ2-7	TRBD2	few	CASRSSGPYEQYF	TGTGCCAGCAGGTCTAGCGGCCCCTACGAGCAGTACTTC
TRBV5-1	TRBJ2-6	NA	NA	CASSGAGGANVLTF	TGCGCCAGCAGCGGCGCAGGGGGGGCCAACGTCCTGACTTTC
TRBV25-1	TRBJ1-1	NA	NA	CASSESGGLEAFF	TGTGCCAGCAGTGAATCGGGGGGACTCGAAGCTTTCTTT
TRBV7-2	TRBJ2-5	NA	NA	CASSLGASGTGTQYF	TGTGCCAGCAGCTTAGGGGCTAGCGGGACAGGGACCCAGTACTTC
TRBV6-6	TRBJ2-3	TRBD1	few	CASRYRQGSTDTQYF	TGTGCCAGCAGGTACCGACAGGGTTCGACAGATACGCAGTATTTT